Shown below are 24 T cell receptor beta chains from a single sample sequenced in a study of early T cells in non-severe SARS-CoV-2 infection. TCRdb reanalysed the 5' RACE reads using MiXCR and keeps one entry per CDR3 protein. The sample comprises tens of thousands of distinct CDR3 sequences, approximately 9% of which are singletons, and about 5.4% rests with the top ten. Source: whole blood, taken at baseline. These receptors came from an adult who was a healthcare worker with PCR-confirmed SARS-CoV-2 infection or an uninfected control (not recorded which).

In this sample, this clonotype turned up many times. CDR3 DNA sequence: TGTGCCAGCAGCCTCCACGCCAACCAGCCCCAGCATTTT. This gives the protein CASSLHANQPQHF. The chain uses TRBV11-2 and TRBJ1-5; the D is unclear. V was pared by 5 bases and J by 7 bases, with 12 bases between. The CDR3 runs 13 residues. CDR1 is SGHAT and CDR2 is FQNNGV in the germline V gene.

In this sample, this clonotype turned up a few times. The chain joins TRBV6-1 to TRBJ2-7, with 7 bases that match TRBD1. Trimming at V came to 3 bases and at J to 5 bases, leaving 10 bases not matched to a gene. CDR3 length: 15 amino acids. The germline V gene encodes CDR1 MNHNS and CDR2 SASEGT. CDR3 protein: CASSERRTGEHEQYF. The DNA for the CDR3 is TGTGCCAGCAGTGAGAGGCGGACAGGTGAACACGAGCAGTACTTC.

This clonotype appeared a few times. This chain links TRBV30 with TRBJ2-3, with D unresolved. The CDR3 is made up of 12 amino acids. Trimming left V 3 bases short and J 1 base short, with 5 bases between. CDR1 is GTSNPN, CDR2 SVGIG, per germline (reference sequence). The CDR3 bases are TGTGCCTGGAGACCTGGCACAGATACGCAGTATTTT. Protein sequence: CAWRPGTDTQYF.

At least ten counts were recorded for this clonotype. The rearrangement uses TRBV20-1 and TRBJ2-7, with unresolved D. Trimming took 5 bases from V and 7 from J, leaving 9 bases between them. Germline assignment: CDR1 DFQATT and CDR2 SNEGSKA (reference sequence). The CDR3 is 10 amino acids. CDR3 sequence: CSALGPEQYF. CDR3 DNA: TGCAGTGCTTTAGGACCTGAGCAGTACTTC.

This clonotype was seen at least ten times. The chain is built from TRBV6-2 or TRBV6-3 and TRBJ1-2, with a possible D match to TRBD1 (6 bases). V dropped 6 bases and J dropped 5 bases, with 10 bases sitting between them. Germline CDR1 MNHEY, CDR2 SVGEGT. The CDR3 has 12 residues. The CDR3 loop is CASSGTPYGYTF. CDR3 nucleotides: TGTGCCAGCAGCGGGACACCTTATGGCTACACCTTC.

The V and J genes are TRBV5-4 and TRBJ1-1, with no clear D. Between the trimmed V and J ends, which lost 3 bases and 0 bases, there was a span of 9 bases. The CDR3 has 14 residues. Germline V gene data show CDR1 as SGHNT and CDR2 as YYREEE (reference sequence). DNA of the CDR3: TGTGCCAGCAGCTGGGAACGAGTGAACACTGAAGCTTTCTTT. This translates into CASSWERVNTEAFF.

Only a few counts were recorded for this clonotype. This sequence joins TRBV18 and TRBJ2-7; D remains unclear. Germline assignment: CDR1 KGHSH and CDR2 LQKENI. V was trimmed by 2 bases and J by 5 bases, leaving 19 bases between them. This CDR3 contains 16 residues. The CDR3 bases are TGTGCCAGCTCACCAGCCCTGACTCCGACCGTCCACGAGCAGTACTTC. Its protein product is CASSPALTPTVHEQYF.

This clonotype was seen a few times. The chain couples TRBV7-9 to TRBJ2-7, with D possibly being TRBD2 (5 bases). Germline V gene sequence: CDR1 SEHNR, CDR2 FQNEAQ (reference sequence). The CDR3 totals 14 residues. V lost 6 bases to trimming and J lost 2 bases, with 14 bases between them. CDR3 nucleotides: TGTGCCAGCAGACGTGAGGGTATCCCCTACGAGCAGTACTTC. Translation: CASRREGIPYEQYF.

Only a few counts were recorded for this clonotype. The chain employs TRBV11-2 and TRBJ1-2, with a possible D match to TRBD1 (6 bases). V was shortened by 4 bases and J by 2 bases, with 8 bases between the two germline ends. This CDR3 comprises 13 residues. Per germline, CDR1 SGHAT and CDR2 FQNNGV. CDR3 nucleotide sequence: TGTGCCAGCAGCTCTCAGGGGAACTATGGCTACACCTTC. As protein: CASSSQGNYGYTF.

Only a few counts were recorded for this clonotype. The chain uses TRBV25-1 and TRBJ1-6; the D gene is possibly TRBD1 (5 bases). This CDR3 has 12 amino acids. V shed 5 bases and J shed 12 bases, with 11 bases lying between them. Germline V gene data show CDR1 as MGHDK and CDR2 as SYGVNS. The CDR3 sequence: CASSSIQGPLHF. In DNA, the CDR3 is TGTGCCAGCAGTTCGATTCAGGGACCCCTCCACTTT.

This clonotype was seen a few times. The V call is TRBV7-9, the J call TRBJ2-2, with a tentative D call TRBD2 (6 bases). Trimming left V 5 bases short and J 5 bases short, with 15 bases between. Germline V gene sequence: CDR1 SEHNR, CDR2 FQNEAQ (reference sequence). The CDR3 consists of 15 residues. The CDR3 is CASSPSGVGTGELFF. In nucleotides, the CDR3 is TGTGCCAGCAGCCCGTCGGGGGTCGGGACCGGGGAGCTGTTTTTT. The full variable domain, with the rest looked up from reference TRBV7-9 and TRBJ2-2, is DTGVSQNPRHKITKRGQNVTFRCDPISEHNRLYWYRQTLGQGPEFLTYFQNEAQLEKSRLLSDRFSAERPKGSFSTLEIQRTEQGDSAMYLCASSPSGVGTGELFFGEGSRLTVL.

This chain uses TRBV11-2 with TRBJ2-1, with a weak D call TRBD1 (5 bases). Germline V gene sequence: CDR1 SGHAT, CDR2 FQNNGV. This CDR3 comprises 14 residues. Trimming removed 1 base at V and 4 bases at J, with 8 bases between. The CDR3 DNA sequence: TGTGCCAGCAGCTTAGTTAGGGGTTACAATGAGCAGTTCTTC. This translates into CASSLVRGYNEQFF.

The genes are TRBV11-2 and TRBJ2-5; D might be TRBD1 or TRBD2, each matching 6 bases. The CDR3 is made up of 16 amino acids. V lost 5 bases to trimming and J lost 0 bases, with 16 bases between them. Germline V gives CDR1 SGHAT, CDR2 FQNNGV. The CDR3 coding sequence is TGTGCCAGCAGCCCGCCGCGGAGGGGGAACCAAGAGACCCAGTACTTC. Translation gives CASSPPRRGNQETQYF.

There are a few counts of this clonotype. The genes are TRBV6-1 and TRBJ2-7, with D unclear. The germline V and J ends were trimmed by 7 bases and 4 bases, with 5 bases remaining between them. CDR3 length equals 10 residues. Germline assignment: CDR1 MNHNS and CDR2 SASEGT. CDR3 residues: CASKEYEQYF. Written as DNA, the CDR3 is TGTGCCAGCAAGGAATACGAGCAGTACTTC.

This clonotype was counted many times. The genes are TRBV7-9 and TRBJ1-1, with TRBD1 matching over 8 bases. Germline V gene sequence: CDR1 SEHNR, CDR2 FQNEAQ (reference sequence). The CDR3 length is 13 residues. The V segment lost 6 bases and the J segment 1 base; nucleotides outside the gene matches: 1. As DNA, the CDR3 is TGTGCCAGCAGTGGACAGGGGAACACTGAAGCTTTCTTT. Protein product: CASSGQGNTEAFF.

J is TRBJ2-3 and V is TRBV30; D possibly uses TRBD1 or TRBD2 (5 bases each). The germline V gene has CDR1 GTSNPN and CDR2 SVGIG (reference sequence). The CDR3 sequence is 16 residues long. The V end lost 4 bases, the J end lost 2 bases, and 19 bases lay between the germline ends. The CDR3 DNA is TGTGCCTGGACGGTTCCGGGACGGCTAAACACAGATACGCAGTATTTT. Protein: CAWTVPGRLNTDTQYF.

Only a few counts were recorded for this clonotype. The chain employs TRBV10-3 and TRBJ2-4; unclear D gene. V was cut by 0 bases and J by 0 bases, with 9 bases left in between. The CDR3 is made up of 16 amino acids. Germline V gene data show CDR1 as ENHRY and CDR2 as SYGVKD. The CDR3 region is CAISESRNLAKNIQYF. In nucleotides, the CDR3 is TGTGCCATCAGTGAGTCTAGAAACCTAGCCAAAAACATTCAGTACTTC.

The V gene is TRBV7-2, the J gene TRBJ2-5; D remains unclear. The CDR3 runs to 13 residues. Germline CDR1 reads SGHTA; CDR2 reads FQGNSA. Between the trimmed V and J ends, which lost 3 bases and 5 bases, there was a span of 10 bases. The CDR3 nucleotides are TGTGCCAGCAGCTTCAGTGAACTGGAGACCCAGTACTTC. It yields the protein CASSFSELETQYF. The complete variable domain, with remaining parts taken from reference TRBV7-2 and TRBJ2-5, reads GAGVSQSPSNKVTEKGKDVELRCDPISGHTALYWYRQSLGQGLEFLIYFQGNSAPDKSGLPSDRFSAERTGGSVSTLTIQRTQQEDSAVYLCASSFSELETQYFGPGTRLLVL.

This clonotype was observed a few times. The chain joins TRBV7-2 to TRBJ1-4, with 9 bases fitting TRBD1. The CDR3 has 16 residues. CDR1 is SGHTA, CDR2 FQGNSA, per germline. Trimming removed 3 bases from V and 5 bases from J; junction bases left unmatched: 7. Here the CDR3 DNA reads TGTGCCAGCAGCTTTAGAACCGGGACAGGGAATGAAAAACTGTTTTTT. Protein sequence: CASSFRTGTGNEKLFF.

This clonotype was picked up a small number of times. CDR3 region: CASSWGRGVGEQYF. The CDR3 coding sequence is TGTGCCAGCAGTTGGGGACGAGGGGTAGGTGAGCAGTACTTC. The chain carries TRBV27 and TRBJ2-7; D is tentatively TRBD1 or TRBD2 (5 bases each). CDR1 is MNHEY and CDR2 is SMNVEV in the germline V gene (reference sequence). The V end lost 4 bases, the J end lost 7 bases, and 17 bases lay between the germline ends. This CDR3 spans 14 amino acids.

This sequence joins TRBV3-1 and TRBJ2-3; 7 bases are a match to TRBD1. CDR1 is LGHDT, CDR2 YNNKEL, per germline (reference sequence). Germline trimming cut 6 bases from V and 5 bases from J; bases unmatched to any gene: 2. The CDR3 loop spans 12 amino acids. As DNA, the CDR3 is TGTGCCAGCAGTCACAGGGGAGATACGCAGTATTTT. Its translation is CASSHRGDTQYF.

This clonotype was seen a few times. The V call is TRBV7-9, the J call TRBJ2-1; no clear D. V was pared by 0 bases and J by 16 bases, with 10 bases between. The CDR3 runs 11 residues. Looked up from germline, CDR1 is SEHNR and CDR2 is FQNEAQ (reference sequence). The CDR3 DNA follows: TGTGCCAGCAGCTTAGCTTATGTGAAATTCTTC. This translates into CASSLAYVKFF.

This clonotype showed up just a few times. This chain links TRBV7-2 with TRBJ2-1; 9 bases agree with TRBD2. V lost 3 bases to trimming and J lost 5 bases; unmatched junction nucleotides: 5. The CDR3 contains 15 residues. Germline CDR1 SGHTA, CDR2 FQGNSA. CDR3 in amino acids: CASSLRLAENNEQFF. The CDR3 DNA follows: TGTGCCAGCAGCTTGAGACTAGCGGAGAACAATGAGCAGTTCTTC.

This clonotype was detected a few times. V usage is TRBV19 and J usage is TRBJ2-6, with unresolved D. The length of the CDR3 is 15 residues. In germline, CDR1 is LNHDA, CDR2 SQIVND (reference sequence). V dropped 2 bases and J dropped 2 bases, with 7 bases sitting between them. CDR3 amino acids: CASSIRVAGANVLTF. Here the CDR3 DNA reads TGTGCCAGTAGTATACGGGTCGCTGGGGCCAACGTCCTGACTTTC.